The T cell receptor beta chain under discussion was sequenced for a study of blood T cell repertoires in COVID-19. This CDR3 has 18 residues. V shed 0 bases, J shed 2 bases, and the junction held 4 bases outside the gene matches. CDR1 MGHRA and CDR2 YSYEKL come from the germline V gene. Clones were sequenced by immunoSEQ multiplex PCR, and TCRdb holds only the in-frame ones, with some missing. Seen here are hundreds of thousands of clones, roughly nine tenths observed once, and the top ten hold around 2.5%. The chain employs TRBV4-1 and TRBJ2-5; 15 bases are a match to TRBD2. The TCR comes from a man aged 60-69 years who had recovered from COVID-19. The material sequenced was PBMCs or T cells enriched from blood (not recorded which). CDR3 nucleotides: TGCGCCAGCAGCCAAGAGGGACTAGCGGGGGGTTGGCAAGAGACCCAGTACTTC. It translates to CASSQEGLAGGWQETQYF.